This TCR beta chain was observed in a study of blood T cell repertoires in COVID-19. Study-wide background: The United States, Italy and Spain supplied acute and convalescent COVID-19 samples. The cDNA or gDNA used as material had been derived from T cells, B-cell-depleted T cells, or PBMCs.

A Seattle source enrolled patients during active infection and followed them longitudinally. As handled by the study authors: From reference gene primer amplification, estimates of nucleated cell counts were derived. Assay: immunoSEQ multiplex PCR; the TCRdb copy retains only in-frame clones and omits some. V, J and clone size derive from that table, while D and trimming were established from the DNA sequence. The sample yields about 190,000 clones, approximately 87% seen once. The TCR was taken from a woman in her seventies with COVID-19, enrolled during active disease. The sample taken for sequencing was peripheral blood.

The CDR3 DNA follows: TGTGCCAGCGCGGACCGGCGGGACGAGCAGTACTTC. Its protein product is CASADRRDEQYF. The genes are TRBV10-3 and TRBJ2-7; tentative D call: TRBD2 (5 bases). The CDR3 totals 12 residues. Looked up from germline, CDR1 is ENHRY and CDR2 is SYGVKD. V was trimmed by 10 bases and J by 5 bases, leaving 15 bases between them.